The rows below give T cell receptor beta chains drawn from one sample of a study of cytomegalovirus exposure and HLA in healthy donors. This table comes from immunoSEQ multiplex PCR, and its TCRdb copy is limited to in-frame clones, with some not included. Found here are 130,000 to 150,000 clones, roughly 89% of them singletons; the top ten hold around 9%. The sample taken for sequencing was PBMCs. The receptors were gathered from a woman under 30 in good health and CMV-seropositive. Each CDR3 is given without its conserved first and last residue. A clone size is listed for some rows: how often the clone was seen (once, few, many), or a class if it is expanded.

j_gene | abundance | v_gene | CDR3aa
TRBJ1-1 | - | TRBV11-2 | ASSLGRGGPEAF
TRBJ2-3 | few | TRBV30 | AWRTSGYTDTQY
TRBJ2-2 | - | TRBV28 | ASSFGLPISGELF
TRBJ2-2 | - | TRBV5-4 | ASRLGDNTGELF
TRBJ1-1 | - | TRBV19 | ASSIEQGAVAF
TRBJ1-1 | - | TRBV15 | ATSAAQVGKGEAF
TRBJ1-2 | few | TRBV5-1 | ASSLRDRGDIYGYT
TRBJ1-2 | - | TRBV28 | ASSHRGRDGYT
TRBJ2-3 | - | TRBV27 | ASSLGVGGGSTDTQY
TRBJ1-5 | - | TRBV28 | ASSVGRRGNQPQH